Below, 32 T cell receptor beta chains from the same sample are listed, as sequenced in a study of memory CD4+ T cells and cytomegalovirus serostatus. Single viable CD3+CD4+CD8-CD45RO+ cells were sorted as the memory CD4+ T cells. Method: immunoSEQ multiplex PCR; TCRdb's copy keeps in-frame clones and lacks some. The table has tens of thousands of clones, around three quarters seen once. Material for sequencing was memory CD4+ T cells from blood. The receptors shown here come from an adult in good health and CMV-seronegative.

J is TRBJ1-1 and V is TRBV7-2; a possible D gene is TRBD1 (6 bases). CDR1 and CDR2 from the germline V gene are SGHTA and FQGNSA. The CDR3 runs to 14 residues. V was cut by 4 bases and J by 6 bases, with 15 bases left in between. Written as DNA, the CDR3 is TGTGCCAGCAGCTGGTCCGGGACAAAGGCTGAAGCTTTCTTT. Amino acid sequence: CASSWSGTKAEAFF.

This chain joins TRBV7-2 and TRBJ2-1; 13 nucleotides agree with TRBD2. Germline CDR1 is SGHTA and CDR2 is FQGNSA. Trimming at V came to 6 bases and at J to 4 bases, leaving 6 bases not matched to a gene. The length of the CDR3 is 16 residues. CDR3 sequence (DNA): TGTGCCAGCAGTAGACTAGCGGGGGGTGGATACAATGAGCAGTTCTTC. Protein: CASSRLAGGGYNEQFF.

The rearrangement joins TRBV6-5 to TRBJ1-6; D is unresolved. Germline assignment: CDR1 MNHEY and CDR2 SVGAGI. CDR3 length: 14 amino acids. V was pared by 2 bases and J by 5 bases, with 7 bases between. The CDR3 spells CASSYRTNNSPLHF. CDR3 sequence (DNA): TGTGCCAGCAGTTACCGGACTAATAATTCACCCCTCCACTTT.

The V gene is TRBV28, the J gene TRBJ1-2; D remains unclear. The CDR3 spans 13 residues. Germline CDR1 is MDHEN and CDR2 is SYDVKM. Trimming removed 6 bases from V and 1 base from J, with 9 bases in between. This CDR3 is CASRGSLNYGYTF. CDR3 in DNA: TGTGCCAGCAGGGGAAGCCTTAACTATGGCTACACCTTC.

The CDR3 here is CASSLGGGSTEAFF. CDR3 nucleotides: TGTGCCAGCAGCTTAGGGGGGGGGAGCACTGAAGCTTTCTTT. The chain recombines TRBV7-9 with TRBJ1-1; D is possibly TRBD1 (5 bases). The germline V gene encodes CDR1 SEHNR and CDR2 FQNEAQ (reference sequence). V was shortened by 1 base and J by 4 bases, with 10 bases between the two germline ends. This CDR3 has 14 residues.

V and J are TRBV6-1 and TRBJ2-5; D tentatively reads TRBD1 or TRBD2 (5 bases each). There are 13 residues in the CDR3. The V end lost 6 bases, the J end lost 3 bases, and 11 bases lay between the germline ends. Germline CDR1 is MNHNS and CDR2 is SASEGT. CDR3 bases: TGTGCCAGCAGGGGACGGACAAAAGAGACCCAGTACTTC. Translating gives CASRGRTKETQYF.

The genes are TRBV25-1 and TRBJ2-1; the D is unclear. Trimming cost V 2 bases and J 3 bases, with 11 bases left between them. This CDR3 is 15 amino acids long. CDR1 and CDR2 from the germline V gene are MGHDK and SYGVNS. The CDR3 here is CASSEGSTRYNEQFF. The DNA for the CDR3 is TGTGCCAGCAGTGAAGGAAGCACCCGCTACAATGAGCAGTTCTTC.

The gene calls are TRBV5-1 and TRBJ2-7; TRBD1 might be the D (6 bases). V shed 3 bases and J shed 4 bases, with 17 bases lying between them. The germline V gene encodes CDR1 SGHRS and CDR2 YFSETQ. The CDR3 is 15 amino acids. In DNA, the CDR3 is TGCGCCAGCAGCTCCCGCCCTGCGCAGGGGTACGAGCAGTACTTC. Protein: CASSSRPAQGYEQYF.

In its sample, this clone is medium-sized. The J gene is TRBJ1-1, the V gene TRBV19, with D possibly being TRBD1 (6 bases). The CDR3 totals 16 residues. Trimming removed 3 bases at V and 3 bases at J, with 17 bases between. CDR1 LNHDA and CDR2 SQIVND come from the germline V gene (reference sequence). CDR3 loop: CASSILGKGVYTEAFF. DNA for the CDR3: TGTGCCAGTAGTATTTTAGGCAAGGGGGTGTACACTGAAGCTTTCTTT. Looking up the rest from reference TRBV19 and TRBJ1-1 gives the full variable domain: DGGITQSPKYLFRKEGQNVTLSCEQNLNHDAMYWYRQDPGQGLRLIYYSQIVNDFQKGDIAEGYSVSREKKESFPLTVTSAQKNPTAFYLCASSILGKGVYTEAFFGQGTRLTVV.

This clone was seen a few times. The chain carries TRBV5-1 and TRBJ1-3, with 7 positions matching TRBD1. The germline V gene has CDR1 SGHRS and CDR2 YFSETQ. CDR3 length: 15 residues. Trimming took 0 bases from V and 4 from J; bases not matched to a gene: 4. In nucleotides, the CDR3 is TGCGCCAGCAGCTTGGAGACAGGGAGAGGAAACACCATATATTTT. Protein: CASSLETGRGNTIYF.

The chain combines TRBV7-2 with TRBJ2-1, with 12 bases lining up with TRBD2. Looked up from germline, CDR1 is SGHTA and CDR2 is FQGNSA. The ends lost 2 bases at V and 8 bases at J; junction bases unmatched: 4. The CDR3 has 15 residues. CDR3 in amino acids: CASSLQTSGSHEQFF. The CDR3 DNA is TGTGCCAGCAGCTTACAGACTAGCGGGAGCCATGAGCAGTTCTTC.

The genes are TRBV7-2 and TRBJ2-7, with 8 bases matching TRBD1. After removal of 1 base from V and 5 bases from J, the junction contained 10 bases not matched to a gene. The CDR3 is made up of 16 amino acids. The V gene's germline CDR1 is SGHTA and CDR2 FQGNSA. CDR3 sequence reads: CASSLVTGGQGHEQYF. The CDR3 DNA is TGTGCCAGCAGCTTAGTAACAGGCGGACAGGGCCACGAGCAGTACTTC.

This clone was counted once. The junction differs from germline at one of its ends, possibly a read error. V gene TRBV7-7 combines with J gene TRBJ2-2, with TRBD2 identical over 7 bases. The CDR3 runs 16 residues. CDR1 and CDR2 (germline): SSHAT, FNYEAQ (reference sequence). The CDR3 loop is CASSLDQRGNTGELFF. CDR3 sequence (DNA): TGTGCTAGCAGCTTAGATCAGCGGGGGAACACCGGGGAGCTGTTTTTT.

The chain employs TRBV18 and TRBJ2-2, with 9 bases aligning to TRBD2. V dropped 3 bases and J dropped 4; count of bases not matched to a gene: 3. The germline V gene has CDR1 KGHSH and CDR2 LQKENI. The CDR3 is 15 amino acids. This CDR3 is CASSPVSGGTGELFF. In DNA, the CDR3 is TGTGCCAGCTCACCTGTTAGCGGGGGCACCGGGGAGCTGTTTTTT.

By its share, this clone is medium-sized. The rearrangement joins TRBV6-5 to TRBJ1-1; 10 positions match TRBD1. Germline assignment: CDR1 MNHEY and CDR2 SVGAGI. V shed 6 bases, J shed 9 bases, and the junction held 4 bases outside the gene matches. The length of the CDR3 is 12 residues. In DNA, the CDR3 is TGTGCCAGCAGCACGGGACAGGGGCAAGCTTTCTTT. Its protein is CASSTGQGQAFF.

With regard to this clone: Sequence at one end of the junction differs from germline and may be a read error. The genes are TRBV6-1 and TRBJ1-2; D unclear. The CDR3 spans 14 residues. The V gene's germline CDR1 is MNHNS and CDR2 SASEGT. CDR3 coding DNA: TGTGCCAGCAGTTCTGGGCCTCCCGAGTATGTCTACACCTTC. Translating it yields CASSSGPPEYVYTF.

The chain recombines TRBV30 with TRBJ1-4; 7 nucleotides line up with TRBD1. In germline, CDR1 is GTSNPN, CDR2 SVGIG (reference sequence). The CDR3 consists of 14 residues. V was clipped by 7 bases and J by 1 base; unmatched bases: 6. DNA of the CDR3: TGTGCCTATATAGGGGGCATAACTAATGAAAAACTGTTTTTT. Protein sequence: CAYIGGITNEKLFF.

This chain links TRBV5-1 with TRBJ2-3, with unresolved D. The CDR3 loop spans 13 amino acids. Germline CDR1 reads SGHRS; CDR2 reads YFSETQ. V shed 6 bases and J shed 2 bases, with 10 bases lying between them. CDR3 region: CASTKSTTDTQYF. CDR3 DNA: TGCGCCAGCACGAAATCGACCACAGATACGCAGTATTTT.

This clone occurred once. The gene calls are TRBV11-2 and TRBJ1-6; 7 bases fit TRBD1. Trimming removed 3 bases from V and 10 bases from J; junction bases left unmatched: 3. Germline values: CDR1 SGHAT, CDR2 FQNNGV. This CDR3 region has 13 residues. For the CDR3, the DNA is TGTGCCAGCAGCTTGCAGGGGGGATCACCCCTCCACTTT. Residues: CASSLQGGSPLHF.

A few counts support this clone. This rearrangement joins TRBV6-5 to TRBJ2-7; 7 positions match TRBD1. CDR1 is MNHEY, CDR2 SVGAGI, per germline. The V gene end was trimmed by 6 bases and the J gene end by 0 bases; junction bases not matched to a gene: 8. CDR3 length equals 15 residues. The CDR3 sequence: CASSRGQIYSYEQYF. CDR3 DNA sequence: TGTGCCAGCAGCAGGGGACAGATTTACTCCTACGAGCAGTACTTC.

This sequence joins TRBV11-2 and TRBJ2-2; weak D call: TRBD1 (6 bases). CDR1 is SGHAT and CDR2 is FQNNGV in the germline V gene. V was shortened by 0 bases and J by 8 bases, with 7 bases between the two germline ends. This CDR3 comprises 13 residues. The CDR3 sequence: CASSLDRGGELFF. In nucleotides, the CDR3 is TGTGCCAGCAGCTTAGACAGGGGAGGGGAGCTGTTTTTT.

CDR3 amino acids: CASRPQGGRNEKLFF. In nucleotides, the CDR3 is TGTGCCAGTAGACCACAGGGGGGGAGGAATGAAAAACTGTTTTTT. The J gene is TRBJ1-4, the V gene TRBV19, with TRBD1 matching over 8 bases. The V and J ends lost 6 bases and 5 bases, in that order; junction bases with no gene match: 8. The CDR3 totals 15 residues. Per the germline V gene, CDR1 is LNHDA and CDR2 is SQIVND (reference sequence).

The rearrangement uses TRBV28 and TRBJ1-2, with unresolved D. Germline V gene sequence: CDR1 MDHEN, CDR2 SYDVKM. V was clipped by 7 bases and J by 6 bases, with 18 bases between them. This CDR3 region has 14 residues. CDR3 nucleotide sequence: TGTGCCAGCATCCCTTTCCAGGTGAGGGATGGCTACACCTTC. It translates to CASIPFQVRDGYTF.

This chain links TRBV7-2 with TRBJ1-3; possible D gene TRBD1, 5 bases. Per the germline V gene, CDR1 is SGHTA and CDR2 is FQGNSA. Trimming left V 0 bases short and J 3 bases short, with 15 bases between. This CDR3 has 17 amino acids. CDR3 amino acids: CASSLAPGGDNGNTIYF. The DNA for the CDR3 is TGTGCCAGCAGCTTAGCCCCCGGGGGAGATAATGGAAACACCATATATTTT.

This chain's CDR3 is CASSRSAGPQETQYF. Here the CDR3 DNA reads TGTGCCAGCAGCCGATCAGCGGGGCCCCAAGAGACCCAGTACTTC. This chain uses TRBV7-3 with TRBJ2-5; the match to TRBD2 covers 7 bases. The germline V gene has CDR1 SGHTA and CDR2 FQGTGA. CDR3 length: 15 amino acids. Trimming cost V 5 bases and J 1 base; bases outside gene matches: 7.

The chain is built from TRBV18 and TRBJ2-7; D gene ambiguous. V was shortened by 2 bases and J by 0 bases, with 5 bases between the two germline ends. This CDR3 comprises 13 residues. The germline gives CDR1 KGHSH, CDR2 LQKENI. In DNA form, the CDR3 reads TGTGCCAGCTCACCAGCAGCCTCCTACGAGCAGTACTTC. Translation gives CASSPAASYEQYF. The entire variable domain, with the rest obtained from reference TRBV18 and TRBJ2-7, is as follows: NAGVMQNPRHLVRRRGQEARLRCSPMKGHSHVYWYRQLPEEGLKFMVYLQKENIIDESGMPKERFSAEFPKEGPSILRIQQVVRGDSAAYFCASSPAASYEQYFGPGTRLTVT.

This clone was seen only a few times. The chain uses TRBV7-8 and TRBJ2-3, with 9 positions matching TRBD2. This CDR3 is built from 15 residues. Germline V lookup: CDR1 SGHVS, CDR2 FQNEAQ. Trimming took 4 bases from V and 3 from J; bases not matched to a gene: 5. CDR3 sequence reads: CASSSTSGLTDTQYF. CDR3 coding DNA: TGTGCCAGCAGCTCGACTAGCGGCTTGACAGATACGCAGTATTTT.

In this sample, this clone turned up a few times. This sequence joins TRBV6-6 and TRBJ2-2; unclear D gene. Trimming pared 0 bases from V and 6 bases from J, leaving 11 bases between. Per germline, CDR1 MNHNY and CDR2 SVGAGI (reference sequence). This CDR3 contains 15 residues. The DNA of the CDR3 is TGTGCCAGCAGTTACTCATCAGTAATAGCCGGGGAGCTGTTTTTT. Its protein product is CASSYSSVIAGELFF.

Only a few counts were recorded for this clone. The chain is built from TRBV5-4 and TRBJ2-5; TRBD2 matches 7 bases. CDR3 length equals 14 residues. V lost 4 bases to trimming and J lost 5 bases; unmatched junction nucleotides: 8. The germline gives CDR1 SGHNT, CDR2 YYREEE (reference sequence). The CDR3, as DNA: TGTGCCAGCAGCCCAAAACTAGCGTCGGAGACCCAGTACTTC. Translation: CASSPKLASETQYF.

This chain connects TRBV9 to TRBJ1-1, with D hard to call. CDR3 length equals 13 residues. The germline V gene has CDR1 SGDLS and CDR2 YYNGEE. Between the trimmed V and J ends, which lost 0 bases and 4 bases, there was a span of 7 bases. The CDR3 loop reads CASSVAATTEAFF. The CDR3 DNA follows: TGTGCCAGCAGCGTAGCTGCCACCACTGAAGCTTTCTTT. Together with reference TRBV9 and TRBJ1-1, the CDR3 gives the full variable domain: DSGVTQTPKHLITATGQRVTLRCSPRSGDLSVYWYQQSLDQGLQFLIQYYNGEERAKGNILERFSAQQFPDLHSELNLSSLELGDSALYFCASSVAATTEAFFGQGTRLTVV.

Comments on this clone: One end of the junction does not line up with germline, which may come from a read error. This sequence joins TRBV6-1 and TRBJ2-7; 7 bases align to TRBD1. Per germline, CDR1 MNHNS and CDR2 SASEGT. The CDR3 runs 16 residues. The DNA of the CDR3 is TGTGCCAGCAGTAAAGCTGGGACAGACGATCTTTACGAGCAGTACTTC. Translation gives CASSKAGTDDLYEQYF.

The V gene is TRBV18, the J gene TRBJ2-4; maybe TRBD2 (7 bases). CDR1 and CDR2 from the germline V gene are KGHSH and LQKENI. V was clipped by 4 bases and J by 9 bases, with 16 bases between them. The CDR3 has 14 amino acids. The CDR3 here is CASSRGGDLGIQYF. As DNA, the CDR3 is TGTGCCAGCTCACGGGGGGGCGACCTGGGCATTCAGTACTTC.